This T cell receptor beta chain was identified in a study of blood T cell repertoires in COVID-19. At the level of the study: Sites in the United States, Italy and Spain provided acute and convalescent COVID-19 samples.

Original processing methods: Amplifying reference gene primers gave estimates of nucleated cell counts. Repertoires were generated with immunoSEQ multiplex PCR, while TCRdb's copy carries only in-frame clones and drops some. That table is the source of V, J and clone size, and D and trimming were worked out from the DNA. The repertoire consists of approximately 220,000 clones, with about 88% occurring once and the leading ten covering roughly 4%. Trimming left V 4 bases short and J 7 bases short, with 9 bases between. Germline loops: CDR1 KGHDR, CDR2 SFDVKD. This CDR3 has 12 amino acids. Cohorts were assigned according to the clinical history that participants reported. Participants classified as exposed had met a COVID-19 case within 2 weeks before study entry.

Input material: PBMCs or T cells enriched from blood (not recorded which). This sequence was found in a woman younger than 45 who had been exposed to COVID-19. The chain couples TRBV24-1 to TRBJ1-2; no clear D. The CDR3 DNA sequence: TGTGCCACCAGTGACTCCCAGTTTGGCTACACCTTC. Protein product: CATSDSQFGYTF.